Listed here are 23 T cell receptor beta chains from one sample, sequenced in a study of blood T cell repertoires in COVID-19. Sequenced by immunoSEQ multiplex PCR; TCRdb stores in-frame clones only, minus some. The table records over 100,000 clones, about 80% of them present only once. The source material was peripheral blood. These receptors were collected from a human donor in a cohort sampled during active COVID-19.

The chain is built from TRBV5-1 and TRBJ1-1; D gene ambiguous. Trimming pared 0 bases from V and 1 base from J, leaving 10 bases between. The length of the CDR3 is 15 residues. The V gene's germline CDR1 is SGHRS and CDR2 YFSETQ. CDR3 DNA: TGCGCCAGCAGCTTGGTTCCCCGAGAGAACACTGAAGCTTTCTTT. Translation gives CASSLVPRENTEAFF. Using reference TRBV5-1 and TRBJ1-1 for the parts outside the CDR3, the full variable domain is KAGVTQTPRYLIKTRGQQVTLSCSPISGHRSVSWYQQTPGQGLQFLFEYFSETQRNKGNFPGRFSGRQFSNSRSEMNVSTLELGDSALYLCASSLVPRENTEAFFGQGTRLTVV.

The sample holds one count of this clone. This chain links TRBV27 with TRBJ1-4; weak D call: TRBD1 (5 bases). The CDR3 contains 13 residues. V was clipped by 6 bases and J by 8 bases, with 13 bases between them. Per germline, CDR1 MNHEY and CDR2 SMNVEV (reference sequence). CDR3 loop: CASRTDRYEKLFF. The CDR3 DNA follows: TGTGCCAGCAGGACAGATCGGTACGAAAAACTGTTTTTT. The whole variable domain, remainder taken from reference TRBV27 and TRBJ1-4, is EAQVTQNPRYLITVTGKKLTVTCSQNMNHEYMSWYRQDPGLGLRQIYYSMNVEVTDKGDVPEGYKVSRKEKRNFPLILESPSPNQTSLYFCASRTDRYEKLFFGSGTQLSVL.

The gene calls are TRBV10-3 and TRBJ1-2; 11 bases are a match to TRBD1. Germline V gene lookup returns CDR1 ENHRY and CDR2 SYGVKD. The trim removed 5 bases at V and 7 bases at J, leaving 6 bases unmatched. This CDR3 spans 14 amino acids. The CDR3 loop is CAISYSGTGGGYTF. In DNA form, the CDR3 reads TGTGCCATCAGTTATTCCGGGACAGGGGGTGGCTACACCTTC.

The chain has TRBV18 and TRBJ2-7; D might be TRBD2 (5 bases). Looked up from germline, CDR1 is KGHSH and CDR2 is LQKENI. Trimming took 3 bases from V and 3 from J, leaving 12 bases between them. The CDR3 is made up of 14 amino acids. The CDR3 sequence is CASSPPRGSYEQYF. The CDR3 coding sequence is TGTGCCAGCTCACCCCCTAGAGGGAGCTACGAGCAGTACTTC.

Written as DNA, the CDR3 is TGCGCCAGCAGCCCCGGACAGGCAACTGAAGCTTTCTTT. Its translation: CASSPGQATEAFF. This chain joins TRBV5-1 and TRBJ1-1; 7 bases are shared with TRBD1. V dropped 4 bases and J dropped 5; count of bases not matched to a gene: 5. CDR1 and CDR2 from the germline V gene are SGHRS and YFSETQ. The length of the CDR3 is 13 residues.

This clone was detected a few times. CDR3: CASSSRDRGNNEQFF. Written as DNA, the CDR3 is TGTGCCAGCAGCTCCCGGGACAGGGGCAACAATGAGCAGTTCTTC. V gene TRBV7-9 combines with J gene TRBJ2-1; 10 nucleotides align to TRBD1. Germline lookup yields CDR1 SEHNR and CDR2 FQNEAQ (reference sequence). Losses at the gene ends were 4 bases for V and 5 bases for J; bases not matched to a gene: 5. The CDR3 is made up of 15 amino acids.

The chain employs TRBV18 and TRBJ2-7, with D uncertain. This CDR3 is 17 amino acids long. Germline V gene lookup returns CDR1 KGHSH and CDR2 LQKENI. Trimming pared 3 bases from V and 2 bases from J, leaving 20 bases between. CDR3 region: CASSPMGVRHQAYEQYF. For the CDR3, the DNA is TGTGCCAGCTCACCTATGGGCGTTCGACATCAGGCCTACGAGCAGTACTTC.

The chain couples TRBV2 to TRBJ2-7; the match to TRBD2 covers 8 bases. With 5 bases clipped from V and 4 bases from J, the junction kept 7 bases outside the gene matches. Per the germline V gene, CDR1 is SNHLY and CDR2 is FYNNEI. This CDR3 is 14 amino acids long. CDR3 region: CASSRGLGGYEQYF. CDR3 nucleotide sequence: TGTGCCAGCAGTAGGGGACTAGGAGGGTACGAGCAGTACTTC.

This chain uses TRBV27 with TRBJ1-3, with D possibly matching TRBD1 (6 bases). Trimming pared 0 bases from V and 2 bases from J, leaving 8 bases between. Per germline, CDR1 MNHEY and CDR2 SMNVEV (reference sequence). The CDR3 loop spans 15 amino acids. CDR3 nucleotides: TGTGCCAGCAGTTTATCGCCAGGGGCTGGAAACACCATATATTTT. As protein: CASSLSPGAGNTIYF.

The chain recombines TRBV15 with TRBJ2-5; the match to TRBD2 covers 11 bases. The trim removed 8 bases at V and 4 bases at J, leaving 3 bases unmatched. The CDR3 covers 13 residues. CDR1 and CDR2 (germline): LNHNV, YYDKDF (reference sequence). CDR3 residues: CATRLAGRETQYF. CDR3 bases: TGTGCCACCCGACTAGCGGGGCGAGAGACCCAGTACTTC.

The genes are TRBV4-2 and TRBJ2-5; TRBD2 agrees at 13 bases. Germline values: CDR1 LGHNA, CDR2 YNFKEQ. J was trimmed by 2 bases and V by 4 bases; bases with no gene match: 10. The CDR3 totals 18 residues. The CDR3 region is CASSPELAGGPRQETQYF. For the CDR3, the DNA is TGTGCCAGCAGCCCGGAACTAGCGGGGGGGCCCAGGCAAGAGACCCAGTACTTC.

The rearrangement links TRBV9 to TRBJ2-2; 9 bases line up with TRBD2. CDR3 length equals 17 residues. The ends lost 6 bases at V and 6 bases at J; junction bases unmatched: 15. The germline V gene has CDR1 SGDLS and CDR2 YYNGEE. In nucleotides, the CDR3 is TGTGCCAGCACCCTGGCCCCTAGCGGGGATTCAGCCGGGGAGCTGTTTTTT. This codes for CASTLAPSGDSAGELFF.

This chain connects TRBV7-2 to TRBJ2-7; D remains unclear. With 0 bases removed from V and 0 bases from J, the gap between germline ends came to 9 bases. There are 15 residues in the CDR3. In germline, CDR1 is SGHTA, CDR2 FQGNSA. The CDR3 here is CASSLASGSSYEQYF. For the CDR3, the DNA is TGTGCCAGCAGCTTAGCGTCCGGTAGCTCCTACGAGCAGTACTTC.

The chain carries TRBV6-6 and TRBJ1-5; a possible D gene is TRBD1 (6 bases). Germline lookup yields CDR1 MNHNY and CDR2 SVGAGI (reference sequence). V was cut by 4 bases and J by 0 bases, with 13 bases left in between. The CDR3 extends over 16 amino acids. CDR3 region: CASSWGGPSSNQPQHF. The CDR3 region has the DNA TGTGCCAGCAGTTGGGGGGGCCCTAGTAGCAATCAGCCCCAGCATTTT.

This chain uses TRBV11-3 with TRBJ2-7; TRBD2 matches 12 bases. V was clipped by 5 bases and J by 0 bases; unmatched bases: 17. CDR3 size: 20 residues. CDR1 is SGHNT and CDR2 is YENEEA in the germline V gene. CDR3: CASSDLLAGGATYRSYEQYF. The CDR3 DNA sequence: TGTGCCAGCAGCGATTTACTAGCGGGGGGCGCGACCTACCGCTCCTACGAGCAGTACTTC.

The genes are TRBV7-2 and TRBJ1-3; D may be TRBD1 (5 bases). The CDR3 runs 15 residues. V was trimmed by 5 bases and J by 1 base, leaving 12 bases between them. The V gene's germline CDR1 is SGHTA and CDR2 FQGNSA. CDR3 coding DNA: TGTGCCAGCAGCATAAGGGACTTTTCTGGAAACACCATATATTTT. Translated, it gives CASSIRDFSGNTIYF.

The chain joins TRBV10-3 to TRBJ2-3, with 9 nucleotides matching TRBD2. The CDR3 sequence is 16 residues long. With V trimmed by 7 bases and J by 1 base, 9 bases remained unmatched. Germline V lookup: CDR1 ENHRY, CDR2 SYGVKD. CDR3 in amino acids: CAINDRAGGRTDTQYF. CDR3 coding DNA: TGTGCCATCAACGATAGGGCGGGGGGGCGCACAGATACGCAGTATTTT.

The genes are TRBV4-1 and TRBJ2-7; TRBD1 is a possible D gene (6 bases). The CDR3 extends over 15 amino acids. V was clipped by 4 bases and J by 3 bases, with 16 bases between them. Germline V gene lookup returns CDR1 MGHRA and CDR2 YSYEKL. Here the CDR3 DNA reads TGCGCCAGCAGCCCCGGACAGACGTTCCGCTACGAGCAGTACTTC. Translation: CASSPGQTFRYEQYF.

The chain joins TRBV14 to TRBJ1-4, with 7 bases fitting TRBD1. The ends lost 4 bases at V and 7 bases at J; junction bases unmatched: 15. The CDR3 has 17 amino acids. Germline V gives CDR1 SGHDN, CDR2 FVKESK. The CDR3 nucleotides are TGTGCCAGCAGCCCGGGCAGGAGGGGGCCCATACCTGAAAAACTGTTTTTT. Residues: CASSPGRRGPIPEKLFF.

This clone was observed a handful of times. The gene calls are TRBV4-1 and TRBJ1-2, with D possibly TRBD1 on 5 matching bases. The germline V gene encodes CDR1 MGHRA and CDR2 YSYEKL. Trimming took 3 bases from V and 4 from J, leaving 21 bases between them. This CDR3 is 17 amino acids long. CDR3 in DNA: TGCGCCAGCAGCCAGGTCATTGGAAGGGGAAGGGGCTATGGCTACACCTTC. This gives the protein CASSQVIGRGRGYGYTF.

The genes are TRBV4-3 and TRBJ2-2; TRBD2 aligns across 9 bases. The J segment lost 2 bases and the V segment lost 4 bases, leaving 5 bases of the junction unmatched. The CDR3 consists of 16 residues. Germline values: CDR1 LGHNA, CDR2 YSLEER. This CDR3 is CASSLLAGLNTGELFF. The CDR3 region has the DNA TGCGCCAGCAGCCTCCTAGCGGGACTAAACACCGGGGAGCTGTTTTTT.

The gene calls are TRBV4-1 and TRBJ2-7; 8 bases are shared with TRBD1. J lost 5 bases, V lost 4 bases, and 10 bases had no gene match. Germline values: CDR1 MGHRA, CDR2 YSYEKL. This CDR3 comprises 15 residues. The CDR3 is CASSLWTGLIHEQYF. CDR3 coding DNA: TGCGCCAGCAGCCTCTGGACAGGGTTAATCCACGAGCAGTACTTC.

This clone was observed a handful of times. This chain links TRBV6-5 with TRBJ1-6; TRBD1 aligns across 7 bases. The germline V gene has CDR1 MNHEY and CDR2 SVGAGI. V lost 2 bases to trimming and J lost 7 bases; unmatched junction nucleotides: 2. The CDR3 has 14 amino acids. CDR3 protein: CASSYEQGNSPLHF. Written as DNA, the CDR3 is TGTGCCAGCAGTTACGAACAGGGGAATTCACCCCTCCACTTT.